This T cell receptor (beta chain) was recorded in a study of cytomegalovirus exposure and HLA in healthy donors. Study-wide results and limits: Within an earlier analysis, most TCR beta V segments proved productive either about 87% or about 30% of the time. Equally common other TCR beta chains were less clonally expanded than HLA-associated ones, a later analysis found.

Germline lookup yields CDR1 SGHRS and CDR2 YFSETQ. The V gene lost 4 bases and the J gene lost 4 bases, with 11 bases spanning the gap. This CDR3 spans 13 amino acids. At the time of sampling, donors were nominally healthy, though unrecorded immune exposures were likely. Details on this clone: The antigen remains undetermined.

PCR amplification relied on 60 Vbeta primers (plus 13 Jbeta primers). TCRdb keeps only in-frame clones here, not all; method: immunoSEQ multiplex PCR. The table has some 170,000 clones, around four fifths seen once. The sample was PBMCs. The clonotype originates from a man aged 45-65 years in good health and CMV-seropositive. The gene calls are TRBV5-1 and TRBJ2-5; D possibly corresponds to TRBD1 (6 bases). CDR3 nucleotide sequence: TGCGCCAGCAGCGCGGAAGGGGGAGAGACCCAGTACTTC. Amino acid sequence: CASSAEGGETQYF.